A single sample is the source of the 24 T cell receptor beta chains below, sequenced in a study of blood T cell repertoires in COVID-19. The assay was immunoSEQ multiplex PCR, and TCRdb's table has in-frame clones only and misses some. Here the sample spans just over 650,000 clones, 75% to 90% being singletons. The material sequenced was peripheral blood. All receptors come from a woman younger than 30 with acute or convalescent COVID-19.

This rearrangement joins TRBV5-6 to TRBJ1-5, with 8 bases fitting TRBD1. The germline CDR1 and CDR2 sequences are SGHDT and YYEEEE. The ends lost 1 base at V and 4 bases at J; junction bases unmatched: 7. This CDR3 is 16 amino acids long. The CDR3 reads CASSLMVQGANQPQHF. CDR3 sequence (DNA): TGTGCCAGCAGCTTGATGGTCCAGGGGGCAAATCAGCCCCAGCATTTT.

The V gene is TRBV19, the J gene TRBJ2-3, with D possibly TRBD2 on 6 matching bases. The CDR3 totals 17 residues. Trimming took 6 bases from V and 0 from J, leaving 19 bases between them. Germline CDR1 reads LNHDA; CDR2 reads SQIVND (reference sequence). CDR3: CASSLGAGPSSTDTQYF. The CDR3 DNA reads TGTGCCAGTAGCCTAGGGGCGGGGCCCTCTAGCACAGATACGCAGTATTTT. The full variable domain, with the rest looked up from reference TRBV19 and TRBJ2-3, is DGGITQSPKYLFRKEGQNVTLSCEQNLNHDAMYWYRQDPGQGLRLIYYSQIVNDFQKGDIAEGYSVSREKKESFPLTVTSAQKNPTAFYLCASSLGAGPSSTDTQYFGPGTRLTVL.

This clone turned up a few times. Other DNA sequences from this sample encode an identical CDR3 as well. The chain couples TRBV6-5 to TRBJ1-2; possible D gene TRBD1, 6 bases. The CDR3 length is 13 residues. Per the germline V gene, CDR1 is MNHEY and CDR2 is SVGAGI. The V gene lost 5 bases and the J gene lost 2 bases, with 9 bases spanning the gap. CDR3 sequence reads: CASSPTGNYGYTF. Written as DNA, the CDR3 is TGTGCCAGCAGTCCGACAGGCAACTATGGCTACACCTTC.

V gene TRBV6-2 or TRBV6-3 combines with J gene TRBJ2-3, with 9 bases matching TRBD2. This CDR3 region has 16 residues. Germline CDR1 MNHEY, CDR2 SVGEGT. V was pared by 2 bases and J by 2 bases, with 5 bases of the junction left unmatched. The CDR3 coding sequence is TGTGCCAGCAGTTACGGTCCTAGCGGGGACACAGATACGCAGTATTTT. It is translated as CASSYGPSGDTDTQYF.

CDR3 nucleotide sequence: TGTGCCAGCAGCTTAGATTTTGACAGGGGGTACTATGGCTACACCTTC. It yields the protein CASSLDFDRGYYGYTF. The chain joins TRBV11-2 to TRBJ1-2, with 9 bases aligning to TRBD1. Trimming took 0 bases from V and 3 from J; bases not matched to a gene: 5. The CDR3 runs 16 residues. Germline CDR1 is SGHAT and CDR2 is FQNNGV. The variable domain in full, completed from reference TRBV11-2 and TRBJ1-2, reads EAGVAQSPRYKIIEKRQSVAFWCNPISGHATLYWYQQILGQGPKLLIQFQNNGVVDDSQLPKDRFSAERLKGVDSTLKIQPAKLEDSAVYLCASSLDFDRGYYGYTFGSGTRLTVV.

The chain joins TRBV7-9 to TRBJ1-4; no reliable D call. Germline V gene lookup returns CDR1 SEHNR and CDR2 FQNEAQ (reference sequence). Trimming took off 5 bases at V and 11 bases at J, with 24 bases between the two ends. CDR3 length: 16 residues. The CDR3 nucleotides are TGTGCCAGCAGCCTTTCCGCCGGAGGACCCGTCGGGAAACTGTTTTTT. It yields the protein CASSLSAGGPVGKLFF.

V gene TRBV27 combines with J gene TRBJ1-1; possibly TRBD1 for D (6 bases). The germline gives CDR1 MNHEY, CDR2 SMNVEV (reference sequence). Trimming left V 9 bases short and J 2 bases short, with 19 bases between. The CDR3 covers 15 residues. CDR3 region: CASNTAGTSNTEAFF. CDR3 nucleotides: TGTGCCAGTAATACGGCCGGGACATCCAACACTGAAGCTTTCTTT.

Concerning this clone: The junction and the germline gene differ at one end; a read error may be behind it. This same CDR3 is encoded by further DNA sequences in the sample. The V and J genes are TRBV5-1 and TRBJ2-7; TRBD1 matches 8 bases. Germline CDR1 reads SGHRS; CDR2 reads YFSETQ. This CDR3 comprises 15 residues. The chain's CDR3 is CASRSTTGAVGEQYF. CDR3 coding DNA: TGCGCTAGCAGATCGACGACAGGGGCGGTAGGCGAGCAGTACTTC.

The CDR3 DNA reads as TGCGCCAGCAGCTATTGGAGGGACGGATATAATTCACCCCTCCACTTT. This codes for CASSYWRDGYNSPLHF. The chain recombines TRBV5-1 with TRBJ1-6; the D gene is possibly TRBD1 (5 bases). CDR1 is SGHRS and CDR2 is YFSETQ in the germline V gene. V was shortened by 3 bases and J by 4 bases, with 14 bases between the two germline ends. CDR3 length equals 16 residues. The whole variable domain, filled in from reference TRBV5-1 and TRBJ1-6, reads KAGVTQTPRYLIKTRGQQVTLSCSPISGHRSVSWYQQTPGQGLQFLFEYFSETQRNKGNFPGRFSGRQFSNSRSEMNVSTLELGDSALYLCASSYWRDGYNSPLHFGNGTRLTVT.

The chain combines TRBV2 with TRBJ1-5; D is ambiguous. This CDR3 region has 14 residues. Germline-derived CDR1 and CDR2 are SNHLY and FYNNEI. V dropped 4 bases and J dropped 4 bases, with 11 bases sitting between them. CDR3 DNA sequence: TGTGCCAGCAGTGCTGAAACAGTGAATCAGCCCCAGCATTTT. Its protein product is CASSAETVNQPQHF.

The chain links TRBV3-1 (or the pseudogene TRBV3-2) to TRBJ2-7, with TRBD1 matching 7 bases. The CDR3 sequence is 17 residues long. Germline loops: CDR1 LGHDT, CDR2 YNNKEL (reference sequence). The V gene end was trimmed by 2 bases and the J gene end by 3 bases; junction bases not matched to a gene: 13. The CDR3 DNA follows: TGTGCCAGCAGCCAAACTGGACAGGAGGTTAGTCACTACGAGCAGTACTTC. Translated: CASSQTGQEVSHYEQYF.

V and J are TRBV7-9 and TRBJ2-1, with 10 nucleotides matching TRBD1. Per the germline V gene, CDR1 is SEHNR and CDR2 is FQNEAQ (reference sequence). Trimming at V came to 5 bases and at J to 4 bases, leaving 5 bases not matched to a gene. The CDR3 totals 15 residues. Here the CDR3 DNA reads TGTGCCAGCAGCCGGACAGGGGGGTTTTACAATGAGCAGTTCTTC. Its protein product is CASSRTGGFYNEQFF. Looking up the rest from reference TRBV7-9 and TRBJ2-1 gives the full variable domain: DTGVSQNPRHKITKRGQNVTFRCDPISEHNRLYWYRQTLGQGPEFLTYFQNEAQLEKSRLLSDRFSAERPKGSFSTLEIQRTEQGDSAMYLCASSRTGGFYNEQFFGPGTRLTVL.

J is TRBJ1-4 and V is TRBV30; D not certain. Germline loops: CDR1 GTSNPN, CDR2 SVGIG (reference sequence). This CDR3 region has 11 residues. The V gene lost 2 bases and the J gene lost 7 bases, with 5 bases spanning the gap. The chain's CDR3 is CAWSPGEKLFF. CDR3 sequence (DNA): TGTGCCTGGAGTCCCGGTGAAAAACTGTTTTTT.

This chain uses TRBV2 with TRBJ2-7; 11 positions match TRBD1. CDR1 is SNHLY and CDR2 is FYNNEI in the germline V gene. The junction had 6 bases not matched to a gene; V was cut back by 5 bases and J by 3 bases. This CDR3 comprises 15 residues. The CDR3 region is CASSSGQGAYYEQYF. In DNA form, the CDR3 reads TGTGCCAGCAGTTCCGGACAGGGGGCCTACTACGAGCAGTACTTC.

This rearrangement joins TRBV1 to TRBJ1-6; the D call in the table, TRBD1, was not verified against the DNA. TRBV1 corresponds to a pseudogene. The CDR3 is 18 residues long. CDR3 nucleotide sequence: TGCACCAGCAGCCACCTTTCTTTCTTTCAGGGGGCGCCTTCACCCCTCCACTTT. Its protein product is CTSSHLSFFQGAPSPLHF.

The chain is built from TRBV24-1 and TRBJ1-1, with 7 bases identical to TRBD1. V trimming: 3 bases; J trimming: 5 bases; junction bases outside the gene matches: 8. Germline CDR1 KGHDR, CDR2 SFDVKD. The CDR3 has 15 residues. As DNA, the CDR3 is TGTGCCACCAGTGATGGGAAGGGGGCTCGAACTGAAGCTTTCTTT. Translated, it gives CATSDGKGARTEAFF.

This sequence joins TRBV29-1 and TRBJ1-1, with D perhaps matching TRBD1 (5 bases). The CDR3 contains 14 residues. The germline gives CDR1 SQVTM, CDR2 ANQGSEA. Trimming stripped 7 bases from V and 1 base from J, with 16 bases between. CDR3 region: CSAIGAGRNTEAFF. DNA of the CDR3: TGCAGCGCCATAGGCGCAGGGCGGAACACTGAAGCTTTCTTT.

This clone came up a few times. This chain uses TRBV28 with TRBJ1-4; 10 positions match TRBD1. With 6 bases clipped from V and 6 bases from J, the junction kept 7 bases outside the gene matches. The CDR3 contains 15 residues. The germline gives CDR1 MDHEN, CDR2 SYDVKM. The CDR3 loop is CASSPAGTGDEKLFF. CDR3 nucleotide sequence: TGTGCCAGCAGCCCCGCCGGGACAGGGGATGAAAAACTGTTTTTT.

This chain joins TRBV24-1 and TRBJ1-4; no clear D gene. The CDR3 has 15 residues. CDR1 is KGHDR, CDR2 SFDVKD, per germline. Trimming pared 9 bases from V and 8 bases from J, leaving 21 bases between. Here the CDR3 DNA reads TGTGCCACCGGGCGAGGAGGGCCTATAGAGGAAAAACTGTTTTTT. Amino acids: CATGRGGPIEEKLFF.

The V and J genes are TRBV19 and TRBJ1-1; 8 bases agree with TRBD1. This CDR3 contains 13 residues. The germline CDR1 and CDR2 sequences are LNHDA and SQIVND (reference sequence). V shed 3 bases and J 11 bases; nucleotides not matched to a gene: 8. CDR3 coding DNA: TGTGCCAGTAGTATTGTGCTACAGGGGGAGGCTTTCTTT. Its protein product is CASSIVLQGEAFF. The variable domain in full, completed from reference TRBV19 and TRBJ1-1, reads DGGITQSPKYLFRKEGQNVTLSCEQNLNHDAMYWYRQDPGQGLRLIYYSQIVNDFQKGDIAEGYSVSREKKESFPLTVTSAQKNPTAFYLCASSIVLQGEAFFGQGTRLTVV.

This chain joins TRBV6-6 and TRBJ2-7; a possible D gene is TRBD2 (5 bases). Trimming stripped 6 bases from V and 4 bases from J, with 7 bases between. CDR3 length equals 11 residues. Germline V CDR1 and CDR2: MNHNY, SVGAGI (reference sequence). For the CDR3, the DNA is TGTGCCAGCAGCGAGCGGTACGAGCAGTACTTC. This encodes CASSERYEQYF.

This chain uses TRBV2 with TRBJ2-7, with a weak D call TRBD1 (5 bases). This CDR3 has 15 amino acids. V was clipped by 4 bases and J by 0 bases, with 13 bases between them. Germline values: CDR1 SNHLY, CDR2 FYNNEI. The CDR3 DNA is TGTGCCAGCAGTGGTGCAGGGAAATCCTCCTACGAGCAGTACTTC. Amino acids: CASSGAGKSSYEQYF.

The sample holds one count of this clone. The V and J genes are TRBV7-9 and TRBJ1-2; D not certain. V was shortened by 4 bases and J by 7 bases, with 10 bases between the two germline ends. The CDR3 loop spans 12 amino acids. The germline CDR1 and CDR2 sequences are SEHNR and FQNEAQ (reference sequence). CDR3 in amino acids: CASSSSVRGYTF. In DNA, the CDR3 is TGTGCCAGCAGCTCCAGCGTTCGTGGCTACACCTTC.

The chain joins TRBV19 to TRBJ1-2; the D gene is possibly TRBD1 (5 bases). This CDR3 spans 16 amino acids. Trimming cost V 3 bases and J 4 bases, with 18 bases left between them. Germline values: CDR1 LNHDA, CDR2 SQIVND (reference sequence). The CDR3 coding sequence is TGTGCCAGTAGTATGGGAGGCAAGGGGTCGAGCTATGGCTACACCTTC. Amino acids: CASSMGGKGSSYGYTF. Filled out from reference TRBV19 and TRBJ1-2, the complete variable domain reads DGGITQSPKYLFRKEGQNVTLSCEQNLNHDAMYWYRQDPGQGLRLIYYSQIVNDFQKGDIAEGYSVSREKKESFPLTVTSAQKNPTAFYLCASSMGGKGSSYGYTFGSGTRLTVV.